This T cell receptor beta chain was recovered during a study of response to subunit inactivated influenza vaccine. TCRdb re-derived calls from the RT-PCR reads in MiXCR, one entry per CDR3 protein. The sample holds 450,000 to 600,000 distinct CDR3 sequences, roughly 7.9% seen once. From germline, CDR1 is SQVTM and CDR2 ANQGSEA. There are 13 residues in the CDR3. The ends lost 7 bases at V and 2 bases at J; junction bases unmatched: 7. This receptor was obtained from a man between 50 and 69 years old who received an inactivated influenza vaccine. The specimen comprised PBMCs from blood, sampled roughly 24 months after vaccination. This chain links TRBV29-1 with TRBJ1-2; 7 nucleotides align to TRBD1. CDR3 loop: CSARLTGNYGYTF. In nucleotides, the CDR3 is TGCAGCGCGAGGTTGACAGGGAACTATGGCTACACCTTC.